The 20 T cell receptor beta chains reported below all come from one sample, sequenced in a study of control samples from healthy donors and cancer patients. TCRdb's copy holds only in-frame clones and misses some; the assay was immunoSEQ multiplex PCR. The table lists about 110,000 clones, approximately 82% of them singletons, with around 6.2% in the top ten. Sequenced: blood. These receptors all come from a man aged 18 to 30 in good health.

The V call is TRBV19, the J call TRBJ2-2; 14 nucleotides align to TRBD2. V lost 0 bases to trimming and J lost 8 bases; unmatched junction nucleotides: 11. Germline V gene sequence: CDR1 LNHDA, CDR2 SQIVND (reference sequence). This CDR3 comprises 19 residues. The chain's CDR3 is CASSIENQGLAGVPGELFF. CDR3 coding DNA: TGTGCCAGTAGTATAGAGAACCAGGGACTAGCGGGGGTACCGGGGGAGCTGTTTTTT.

This rearrangement joins TRBV4-1 to TRBJ1-5; no definite D call. V gave up 2 bases and J gave up 2 bases, with 7 bases separating them. Per germline, CDR1 MGHRA and CDR2 YSYEKL. This CDR3 spans 14 amino acids. The DNA of the CDR3 is TGCGCCAGCAGCCAACGATCGGGCAATCAGCCCCAGCATTTT. This sequence encodes CASSQRSGNQPQHF.

This clone appeared a few times. The V gene is TRBV5-5, the J gene TRBJ2-5; 7 bases line up with TRBD1. CDR3 length: 15 residues. Germline lookup yields CDR1 SGHKS and CDR2 YYEKEE (reference sequence). The V segment lost 0 bases and the J segment 5 bases; nucleotides outside the gene matches: 7. In nucleotides, the CDR3 is TGTGCCAGCAGCTTGGTACCGCTGACAGGGGAGACCCAGTACTTC. This sequence encodes CASSLVPLTGETQYF. The full variable domain, its missing parts supplied by reference TRBV5-5 and TRBJ2-5, is DAGVTQSPTHLIKTRGQQVTLRCSPISGHKSVSWYQQVLGQGPQFIFQYYEKEERGRGNFPDRFSARQFPNYSSELNVNALLLGDSALYLCASSLVPLTGETQYFGPGTRLLVL.

This chain links TRBV19 with TRBJ2-7, with 8 bases matching TRBD1. The CDR3 contains 16 residues. Germline V gives CDR1 LNHDA, CDR2 SQIVND (reference sequence). The ends lost 4 bases at V and 2 bases at J; junction bases unmatched: 10. The CDR3 nucleotides are TGTGCCAGTAGTAGGATCCAGGGGGCTTTCCCCTACGAGCAGTACTTC. Amino acids: CASSRIQGAFPYEQYF.

The CDR3 spells CASSRPLRGSANEKLFF. The CDR3 DNA is TGCGCCAGCAGTCGACCGTTGAGGGGCAGCGCTAATGAAAAACTGTTTTTT. This chain uses TRBV23-1 with TRBJ1-4; D perhaps matches TRBD1 (5 bases). TRBV23-1 qualifies as an ORF whose function is uncertain. The length of the CDR3 is 17 residues. Trimming pared 4 bases from V and 3 bases from J, leaving 18 bases between.

The genes are TRBV28 and TRBJ1-5; possibly TRBD1 for D (6 bases). CDR1 is MDHEN, CDR2 SYDVKM, per germline. The ends were cut back, 5 bases at V and 1 base at J, with 15 bases in the middle. The CDR3 is 16 residues long. CDR3: CASSLGGMLSNQPQHF. CDR3 DNA sequence: TGTGCCAGCAGTCTAGGGGGGATGTTAAGCAATCAGCCCCAGCATTTT.

The chain has TRBV6-5 and TRBJ1-2; TRBD1 matches 8 bases. The length of the CDR3 is 14 residues. J was trimmed by 7 bases and V by 0 bases; bases with no gene match: 4. Germline values: CDR1 MNHEY, CDR2 SVGAGI. The CDR3 DNA reads as TGTGCCAGCAGTTACTCGAGACAGGGGTTTGGCTACACCTTC. As protein: CASSYSRQGFGYTF.

The chain uses TRBV30 and TRBJ1-2; 8 bases match TRBD1. CDR1 is GTSNPN and CDR2 is SVGIG in the germline V gene (reference sequence). This CDR3 comprises 14 residues. J gave up 5 bases and V 4 bases, and 9 bases lay outside the gene matches. The CDR3 coding sequence is TGTGCCTGGACCCTTACAGGGGGAGTATATGGCTACACCTTC. As protein: CAWTLTGGVYGYTF.

The chain is built from TRBV30 and TRBJ1-5, with D tentatively TRBD1 (6 bases). CDR3 length: 12 residues. The germline V and J ends were trimmed by 5 bases and 5 bases, with 10 bases remaining between them. Per germline, CDR1 GTSNPN and CDR2 SVGIG (reference sequence). CDR3 nucleotides: TGTGCCTGGGGACAGTCAGATCAGCCCCAGCATTTT. It codes for CAWGQSDQPQHF.

The chain couples TRBV30 to TRBJ2-3, with D possibly matching TRBD1 (6 bases). V shed 4 bases and J shed 3 bases, with 8 bases lying between them. In germline, CDR1 is GTSNPN, CDR2 SVGIG (reference sequence). CDR3 length: 12 residues. This chain's CDR3 is CAWTRGTDTQYF. The CDR3 region has the DNA TGTGCCTGGACCAGGGGAACAGATACGCAGTATTTT.

The CDR3, as DNA: TGCGCCAGCGGGAGACCAGGGGGCGCGTGGCAGTACGTC. Residues: CASGRPGGAWQYV. V gene TRBV5-1 combines with J gene TRBJ2-7, with 8 bases identical to TRBD1. CDR3 length: 13 residues. Germline lookup yields CDR1 SGHRS and CDR2 YFSETQ. J gave up 9 bases and V 7 bases, and 12 bases lay outside the gene matches.

The J gene is TRBJ2-3, the V gene TRBV9, with 13 bases lining up with TRBD2. Germline lookup yields CDR1 SGDLS and CDR2 YYNGEE. The CDR3 contains 16 residues. J lost 3 bases, V lost 4 bases, and 5 bases had no gene match. In DNA form, the CDR3 reads TGTGCCAGCAGCATAACTAGCGGGGGGGCGACAGATACGCAGTATTTT. Protein: CASSITSGGATDTQYF.

The chain's CDR3 is CASSNRDRGTEAFF. CDR3 DNA: TGTGCCAGTAGTAACCGGGACAGGGGAACTGAAGCTTTCTTT. This chain connects TRBV19 to TRBJ1-1; 10 nucleotides line up with TRBD1. CDR3 length equals 14 residues. The trim removed 4 bases at V and 5 bases at J, leaving 4 bases unmatched. Germline loops: CDR1 LNHDA, CDR2 SQIVND (reference sequence).

The CDR3 nucleotides are TGCAGCGCGCTAAGGGTGAACACTGAAGCTTTCTTT. As protein: CSALRVNTEAFF. V and J are TRBV29-1 and TRBJ1-1; unclear D gene. CDR1 is SQVTM and CDR2 is ANQGSEA in the germline V gene. Between the trimmed V and J ends, which lost 7 bases and 0 bases, there was a span of 9 bases. CDR3 length equals 12 residues.

The CDR3 here is CASSTGTGRPLHF. The CDR3 region has the DNA TGTGCCAGCAGTACCGGGACAGGGAGACCCCTCCACTTT. The J gene is TRBJ1-6, the V gene TRBV12-3 or TRBV12-4; TRBD1 matches 9 bases. This CDR3 is 13 amino acids long. V trimming: 5 bases; J trimming: 12 bases; junction bases outside the gene matches: 5.

This chain joins TRBV4-3 and TRBJ2-7, with D tentatively TRBD2 (5 bases). Deletions cut 0 bases from V and 2 bases from J, with 14 bases between. Germline CDR1 and CDR2: LGHNA and YSLEER. CDR3 length equals 16 residues. The CDR3 sequence is CASSQDHPTGTYEQYF. The CDR3 DNA follows: TGCGCCAGCAGCCAAGATCACCCTACCGGGACCTACGAGCAGTACTTC.

This rearrangement joins TRBV5-6 to TRBJ2-3, with D tentatively TRBD2 (6 bases). CDR1 is SGHDT and CDR2 is YYEEEE in the germline V gene. The CDR3 contains 14 residues. V was clipped by 1 base and J by 2 bases, with 8 bases between them. The CDR3 DNA is TGTGCCAGCAGCTTGCCGGGAGTCACAGATACGCAGTATTTT. This sequence encodes CASSLPGVTDTQYF.

The chain has TRBV9 and TRBJ2-3; D possibly corresponds to TRBD2 (6 bases). The germline V gene has CDR1 SGDLS and CDR2 YYNGEE. V shed 0 bases and J shed 6 bases, with 17 bases lying between them. The CDR3 runs to 16 residues. DNA for the CDR3: TGTGCCAGCAGCGTAGTTACGGGGGACCGCGGGGATACGCAGTATTTT. Its translation is CASSVVTGDRGDTQYF.

The J gene is TRBJ1-5, the V gene TRBV4-1; D possibly corresponds to TRBD1 (6 bases). The ends were cut back, 0 bases at V and 7 bases at J, with 13 bases in the middle. Looked up from germline, CDR1 is MGHRA and CDR2 is YSYEKL. This CDR3 is 15 amino acids long. The CDR3 DNA reads TGCGCCAGCAGCCAAGAAGGGGGAATCAGGCAGCCCCAGCATTTT. It yields the protein CASSQEGGIRQPQHF.

This chain uses TRBV3-1 (or the pseudogene TRBV3-2) with TRBJ1-1, with TRBD1 matching over 8 bases. The V and J ends lost 4 bases and 3 bases, in that order; junction bases with no gene match: 7. Germline CDR1 is LGHDT and CDR2 is YNNKEL (reference sequence). The CDR3 extends over 15 amino acids. This CDR3 is CASSPRDRPYTEAFF. The CDR3 DNA reads as TGTGCCAGCAGCCCTAGGGACAGGCCCTACACTGAAGCTTTCTTT.